A selection of T cell receptor beta chains follows, all from one sample in a study of tumour-infiltrating T cells in Burkitt lymphoma. The method was immunoSEQ multiplex PCR; TCRdb's version includes in-frame clones alone and lacks a portion of them. The table shows approximately 5,400 clones, with roughly 10% occurring only once. The material sequenced was tumor tissue. These receptors were taken from a human donor with diffuse large B-cell lymphoma. Both conserved end residues are part of each CDR3. The D gene is left open where the match is weak. Only part of the rows carry a size: once, few, many, or a class if the clone is expanded.

D,length,size,J,V,DNA,CDR3
NA,14,few,TRBJ1-6,TRBV6-6,TGTGCCAGCAGTTCCGCAGGGGATCAGTCACCCCTCCACTTT,CASSSAGDQSPLHF
NA,13,NA,TRBJ2-7,TRBV30,TGTGCCTGGAGTCGGGCTGACTCCTACGAGCAGTACTTC,CAWSRADSYEQYF
NA,12,NA,TRBJ2-7,TRBV6-1,TGTGCCAGCAGGACAGTTTCCTACGAGCAGTACTTC,CASRTVSYEQYF
NA,16,few,TRBJ1-3,TRBV7-8,TGTGCCAGCAGCTTAGGTCCGGGCCGCTCTGGAAACACCATATATTTT,CASSLGPGRSGNTIYF
NA,14,NA,TRBJ1-4,TRBV7-9,TGTGCCAGCAGCCGACTACAGGGATCGGAAAAACTGTTTTTT,CASSRLQGSEKLFF
NA,13,NA,TRBJ1-1,TRBV28,TGTGCCAGCATCGGGACGGTGAACACTGAAGCTTTCTTT,CASIGTVNTEAFF
TRBD1,14,NA,TRBJ1-2,TRBV7-9,TGTGCCAGCAGCTTCGGGACAGGGTATAATGGCTACACCTTC,CASSFGTGYNGYTF
TRBD1,12,few,TRBJ1-1,TRBV14,TGTGCCAGCGGAACAGGGGGAATTGAAGCTTTCTTT,CASGTGGIEAFF
NA,12,few,TRBJ2-6,TRBV7-9,TGTGCCAGCAGTTCTGGGGCCAACGTCCTGACTTTC,CASSSGANVLTF
NA,13,few,TRBJ2-7,TRBV18,TGTGCCAGCTCACCACCTGGAAGCTACGAGCAGTACTTC,CASSPPGSYEQYF
TRBD1,15,NA,TRBJ2-3,TRBV7-9,TGTGCCAGCAGCCGATCGGGACAGCTTACAGATACGCAGTATTTT,CASSRSGQLTDTQYF
TRBD2,16,once,TRBJ2-3,TRBV9,TGTGCCAGCAGCGAAGGGTCTAGCGGGGGGGCGGATACGCAGTATTTT,CASSEGSSGGADTQYF
NA,15,few,TRBJ1-1,TRBV18,TGTGCCAGCTCACGAACCCAGGAGGCTGGCACTGAAGCTTTCTTT,CASSRTQEAGTEAFF
NA,13,NA,TRBJ1-1,TRBV5-1,TGCGCCAGCAGCTTCCAGGGAGACACTGAAGCTTTCTTT,CASSFQGDTEAFF
TRBD1,14,few,TRBJ1-4,TRBV19,TGTGCCAGTAGTACGGGACAGGGGATTGAAAAACTGTTTTTT,CASSTGQGIEKLFF
NA,14,few,TRBJ2-1,TRBV19,TGTGCCAGTAGTATCGGTAGCGCCTACAATGAGCAGTTCTTC,CASSIGSAYNEQFF
TRBD1,15,NA,TRBJ1-4,TRBV19,TGTGCCAGTAGTCCCGGGACAGCAACTAATGAAAAACTGTTTTTT,CASSPGTATNEKLFF
NA,15,NA,TRBJ1-5,TRBV4-3,TGCGCCAGCAGCCAAGATATCGGTACCAATCAGCCCCAGCATTTT,CASSQDIGTNQPQHF
NA,16,NA,TRBJ2-7,TRBV4-3,TGCGCCAGCAGCCACCTTGGAGCGACCGGAGCCTACGAGCAGTATTTC,CASSHLGATGAYEQYF
TRBD1,13,few,TRBJ2-7,TRBV7-9,TGTGCCAGCAGCCAGGGACAGAGCTACGAGCAGTACTTC,CASSQGQSYEQYF
NA,16,few,TRBJ2-7,TRBV6-5,TGTGCCAGCAGTTACAGTAGCATGGACGGAGGAGACGAGCAGTACTTC,CASSYSSMDGGDEQYF
NA,16,NA,TRBJ2-5,TRBV7-2,TGTGCCAGCAGCAAGGGGGTGGGGGGGCGAGGAGAGACCCAGTACTTC,CASSKGVGGRGETQYF
NA,14,few,TRBJ2-1,TRBV5-1,TGCGCCAGCAGCTTGGCGATTCCCTCGAATGAGCAGTTCTTC,CASSLAIPSNEQFF
NA,13,NA,TRBJ1-5,TRBV28,TGTGCCAGCCGACCGCCGCTGGGTCAGCCCCAGCATTTT,CASRPPLGQPQHF
NA,15,NA,TRBJ1-3,TRBV6-6,TGTGCCAGCAGTAACCCGCAGGGGAGAGGAAACACCATATATTTT,CASSNPQGRGNTIYF
TRBD1,15,few,TRBJ2-7,TRBV27,TGTGCCAGCAGTCCCAGACAGGGGGCCACCTACGAGCAGTACTTC,CASSPRQGATYEQYF
TRBD2,15,few,TRBJ2-6,TRBV2,TGTGCCGGGGGGGACGGTTACTCTGGGGCCAACGTCCTGACTTTC,CAGGDGYSGANVLTF
NA,15,few,TRBJ2-3,TRBV5-1,TGCGCCAGCAGCTTGGGGGGGGAGGGCACAGATACGCAGTATTTT,CASSLGGEGTDTQYF
NA,16,NA,TRBJ1-5,TRBV19,TGTGCCAGTAGTCCCCCGGGCCTCGGCGATAAGCAGCCCCAGCATTTT,CASSPPGLGDKQPQHF
NA,11,few,TRBJ1-2,TRBV25-1,TGTGCCAGCAGTTTTGGGCCTGGCTACACCTTC,CASSFGPGYTF
TRBD1,16,NA,TRBJ2-1,TRBV14,TGTGCCAGCAGCCAAGTTTACAGGGGGCCCTACAATGAGCAGTTCTTC,CASSQVYRGPYNEQFF
TRBD2,17,NA,TRBJ2-5,TRBV19,TGTGCCAGTAGTATGGGGGAAAGCGTCGGGGGGAAAGAGACCCAGTACTTC,CASSMGESVGGKETQYF
TRBD1,14,NA,TRBJ2-7,TRBV6-7,TGTGCCAGCAGTTATCCGGGACAGGGGTACGAGCAGTACTTC,CASSYPGQGYEQYF
TRBD2,15,large,TRBJ2-1,TRBV19,TGTGCCAGTAGTGAGACTAGCGGGGCATTCAATGAGCAGTTCTTC,CASSETSGAFNEQFF
NA,13,few,TRBJ1-1,TRBV27,TGTGCCAGCAGTAGGGCCGAAGGGGCTGAAGCTTTCTTT,CASSRAEGAEAFF
NA,15,few,TRBJ1-6,TRBV5-1,TGCGCCAGCAGCTTAGGGAGCTCCTATAATTCACCCCTCCACTTT,CASSLGSSYNSPLHF
TRBD2,11,NA,TRBJ2-1,TRBV2,TGTGCCAGCAGTCTAGCGGGGGAGCAGTTCTTC,CASSLAGEQFF
NA,15,NA,TRBJ1-2,TRBV6-5,TGTGCCAGCAGTTACGACCCAGGACTGGTCTATGGCTACACCTTC,CASSYDPGLVYGYTF
TRBD1,14,few,TRBJ1-4,TRBV27,TGTGCCAGCACCCGACAGGGGGCGGGAGAAAAACTGTTTTTT,CASTRQGAGEKLFF
NA,13,few,TRBJ1-4,TRBV28,TGTGCCAGCCAGGGCCCCTTCAATGAAAAACTGTTTTTT,CASQGPFNEKLFF